The 32 T cell receptor beta chains presented below share a single source sample, sequenced in a study of cytomegalovirus exposure and HLA in healthy donors. Primers included in the PCR were 60 Vbeta and 13 Jbeta primers. Method: immunoSEQ multiplex PCR; TCRdb's copy keeps in-frame clones and lacks some. This table holds some 35,000 clones, roughly two thirds found once. The sequencing input was PBMCs. The receptors shown here come from a man aged 30-40 years in good health and CMV-seronegative.

This chain joins TRBV10-2 and TRBJ2-1; D unresolved. The CDR3 spans 11 residues. V lost 4 bases, J lost 6 bases, and 4 bases lay in between. In germline, CDR1 is WSHSY, CDR2 SAAADI. The CDR3, as DNA: TGCGCCAGCAGTGCCATCAATGAGCAGTTCTTC. Residues: CASSAINEQFF.

The chain carries TRBV21-1 and TRBJ2-3; the D call TRBD2 from the table was never checked on the DNA. TRBV21-1 is designated a pseudogene. The CDR3 has 15 residues. The CDR3, as DNA: TGTGCCAGCAGCAATAGCGGGGGGGCAGGAGATACGCAGTATTTT. Its translation is CASSNSGGAGDTQYF.

The V and J genes are TRBV6-5 and TRBJ2-7, with D perhaps matching TRBD1 (6 bases). Germline V gives CDR1 MNHEY, CDR2 SVGAGI. V dropped 5 bases and J dropped 12 bases, with 11 bases sitting between them. The CDR3 length is 10 residues. Written as DNA, the CDR3 is TGTGCCAGCAGTCTAGGGACACGGTACTTC. Residues: CASSLGTRYF.

This chain links TRBV28 with TRBJ1-5; D remains unclear. V lost 5 bases, J lost 6 bases, and 20 bases lay in between. CDR3 size: 16 residues. CDR1 is MDHEN and CDR2 is SYDVKM in the germline V gene. CDR3 amino acids: CASSPVRGLGSQPQHF. Written as DNA, the CDR3 is TGTGCCAGCAGTCCCGTACGGGGTCTGGGGAGTCAGCCCCAGCATTTT.

V usage is TRBV4-1 and J usage is TRBJ1-1; D gene uncertain. Trimming cost V 0 bases and J 0 bases, with 11 bases left between them. The CDR3 has 16 amino acids. Germline V gene data show CDR1 as MGHRA and CDR2 as YSYEKL. The CDR3: CASSQERWRVNTEAFF. As DNA, the CDR3 is TGCGCCAGCAGCCAAGAGCGGTGGAGGGTGAACACTGAAGCTTTCTTT.

The J gene is TRBJ2-1, the V gene TRBV6-6; 11 bases map to TRBD2. Unmatched junction bases numbered 5, after V lost 6 bases and J lost 4 bases. CDR1 and CDR2 from the germline V gene are MNHNY and SVGAGI (reference sequence). This CDR3 has 15 residues. The CDR3 nucleotides read TGTGCCAGCAGCCCCGGGACTAGCGGTTACAATGAGCAGTTCTTC. It is translated as CASSPGTSGYNEQFF.

This clone turned up a few times. This chain connects TRBV5-4 to TRBJ2-3, with 9 bases lining up with TRBD1. Germline CDR1 is SGHNT and CDR2 is YYREEE (reference sequence). J was trimmed by 1 base and V by 10 bases; bases with no gene match: 4. The CDR3 loop spans 13 amino acids. The CDR3 nucleotides read TGTGCCGCCCGGGACAGGGGCACAGATACGCAGTATTTT. It translates to CAARDRGTDTQYF.

The V gene is TRBV5-1, the J gene TRBJ1-1; 7 positions agree with TRBD1. J lost 7 bases, V lost 4 bases, and 13 bases had no gene match. Germline CDR1 and CDR2: SGHRS and YFSETQ. The CDR3 length is 15 residues. CDR3 DNA sequence: TGCGCCAGCAGCCCGACGTTGACAGGGAATGGTGAAGCTTTCTTT. It codes for CASSPTLTGNGEAFF.

CDR3 DNA sequence: TGTGCCAGCAGTGATGGGGCCTTATACGAGCAGTACTTC. Its translation: CASSDGALYEQYF. This chain connects TRBV25-1 to TRBJ2-7, with D possibly TRBD1 on 5 matching bases. Germline assignment: CDR1 MGHDK and CDR2 SYGVNS. This CDR3 has 13 amino acids. With 3 bases removed from V and 4 bases from J, the gap between germline ends came to 10 bases.

This clone is a singleton in its sample. The rearrangement joins TRBV15 to TRBJ1-1; TRBD1 might be the D (5 bases). Trimming stripped 3 bases from V and 0 bases from J, with 11 bases between. The CDR3 extends over 15 amino acids. Germline V gene data show CDR1 as LNHNV and CDR2 as YYDKDF (reference sequence). In DNA form, the CDR3 reads TGTGCCACCAGCAGGGTCAGGGCGATGAACACTGAAGCTTTCTTT. This gives the protein CATSRVRAMNTEAFF.

The chain employs TRBV10-3 and TRBJ2-3; 7 bases align to TRBD2. The CDR3 has 14 residues. Germline lookup yields CDR1 ENHRY and CDR2 SYGVKD. V lost 9 bases, J lost 5 bases, and 11 bases stayed unmatched. The CDR3 sequence is CAIKVAGAIDTQYF. The DNA of the CDR3 is TGTGCCATTAAAGTTGCGGGAGCGATAGATACGCAGTATTTT.

The chain is built from TRBV7-2 and TRBJ2-1; D is possibly TRBD1 (6 bases). CDR3 length: 15 residues. V was trimmed by 3 bases and J by 6 bases, leaving 15 bases between them. Germline V gene sequence: CDR1 SGHTA, CDR2 FQGNSA. CDR3 sequence reads: CASSFWTVLGNEQFF. The CDR3 bases are TGTGCCAGCAGCTTCTGGACAGTTCTGGGCAATGAGCAGTTCTTC.

The V and J genes are TRBV7-2 and TRBJ2-3; the D gene is possibly TRBD2 (6 bases). The V end was cut by 6 bases, the J end by 3 bases, with 13 bases between. The CDR3 consists of 14 residues. In germline, CDR1 is SGHTA, CDR2 FQGNSA. CDR3 sequence reads: CASRFRGGTDTQYF. CDR3 nucleotide sequence: TGTGCCAGCAGGTTCCGTGGGGGGACAGATACGCAGTATTTT. The whole variable domain, filled in from reference TRBV7-2 and TRBJ2-3, reads GAGVSQSPSNKVTEKGKDVELRCDPISGHTALYWYRQSLGQGLEFLIYFQGNSAPDKSGLPSDRFSAERTGGSVSTLTIQRTQQEDSAVYLCASRFRGGTDTQYFGPGTRLTVL.

This chain uses TRBV6-6 with TRBJ1-5, with a tentative D call TRBD1 (5 bases). This CDR3 spans 14 amino acids. V was pared by 0 bases and J by 5 bases, with 8 bases between. CDR1 is MNHNY and CDR2 is SVGAGI in the germline V gene (reference sequence). For the CDR3, the DNA is TGTGCCAGCAGTTACTCTGCAGGGCATCAGCCCCAGCATTTT. This gives the protein CASSYSAGHQPQHF.

This rearrangement joins TRBV15 to TRBJ2-7; 8 nucleotides line up with TRBD1. The CDR3 runs 15 residues. Per the germline V gene, CDR1 is LNHNV and CDR2 is YYDKDF (reference sequence). The V segment lost 1 base and the J segment 4 bases; nucleotides outside the gene matches: 6. Here the CDR3 DNA reads TGTGCCACCAGCAGAGTAAAAACAGGGGGTTACGAGCAGTACTTC. This sequence encodes CATSRVKTGGYEQYF.

The chain is built from TRBV25-1 and TRBJ1-6; 9 bases agree with TRBD1. The CDR3 runs 16 residues. The V and J ends lost 5 bases and 8 bases, in that order; junction bases with no gene match: 10. CDR1 is MGHDK, CDR2 SYGVNS, per germline. The CDR3 spells CASSSQDRGRYSPLHF. The CDR3 DNA sequence: TGTGCCAGCAGTTCACAAGACAGGGGGAGGTATTCACCCCTCCACTTT.

The chain carries TRBV7-9 and TRBJ2-1, with D possibly TRBD2 on 7 matching bases. The germline V gene encodes CDR1 SEHNR and CDR2 FQNEAQ (reference sequence). V was cut by 2 bases and J by 10 bases, with 21 bases left in between. The CDR3 sequence is 16 residues long. The CDR3: CASSLTIRGGPVEQFF. The DNA of the CDR3 is TGTGCCAGCAGCTTAACGATAAGGGGGGGTCCGGTGGAGCAGTTCTTC.

The chain carries TRBV28 and TRBJ1-5, with 7 nucleotides matching TRBD1. V shed 2 bases and J 7 bases; nucleotides not matched to a gene: 8. Per the germline V gene, CDR1 is MDHEN and CDR2 is SYDVKM. The CDR3 contains 15 residues. The CDR3: CASSLRGTAGQPQHF. CDR3 coding DNA: TGTGCCAGCAGTTTAAGGGGGACAGCCGGGCAGCCCCAGCATTTT.

This clone was found once. The chain carries TRBV6-5 and TRBJ2-7; perhaps TRBD1 as D (5 bases). Trimming removed 0 bases at V and 5 bases at J, with 11 bases between. The CDR3 totals 14 residues. Per germline, CDR1 MNHEY and CDR2 SVGAGI. CDR3 amino acids: CASSYSVRVDEQYF. The CDR3 coding sequence is TGTGCCAGCAGTTACTCGGTCAGGGTCGACGAGCAGTACTTC.

The chain is built from TRBV4-2 and TRBJ2-5; 8 bases match TRBD1. CDR1 is LGHNA, CDR2 YNFKEQ, per germline. The J segment lost 5 bases and the V segment lost 0 bases, leaving 5 bases of the junction unmatched. This CDR3 has 15 amino acids. The CDR3 coding sequence is TGTGCCAGCAGCCAAGACAGGGGGCGCCGGGAGACCCAGTACTTC. Amino acid sequence: CASSQDRGRRETQYF.

The gene calls are TRBV28 and TRBJ1-2; the D gene is possibly TRBD1 (5 bases). Germline CDR1 is MDHEN and CDR2 is SYDVKM. CDR3 length equals 12 residues. V was shortened by 8 bases and J by 1 base, with 8 bases between the two germline ends. The CDR3 bases are TGTGCCAGCGGTGACAGTAACTATGGCTACACCTTC. It encodes CASGDSNYGYTF.

The rearrangement links TRBV18 to TRBJ2-1; TRBD2 matches at 10 bases. The CDR3 sequence is 16 residues long. Germline lookup yields CDR1 KGHSH and CDR2 LQKENI. Losses at the gene ends were 5 bases for V and 0 bases for J; bases not matched to a gene: 4. In DNA, the CDR3 is TGTGCCAGCTCATCTACTAGCGGGAACTCCTACAATGAGCAGTTCTTC. It translates to CASSSTSGNSYNEQFF. Full variable domain (rest looked up from reference TRBV18 and TRBJ2-1): NAGVMQNPRHLVRRRGQEARLRCSPMKGHSHVYWYRQLPEEGLKFMVYLQKENIIDESGMPKERFSAEFPKEGPSILRIQQVVRGDSAAYFCASSSTSGNSYNEQFFGPGTRLTVL.

This clone was counted between two and nine times. The rearrangement links TRBV6-5 to TRBJ2-7; D might be TRBD1 (5 bases). The CDR3 contains 15 residues. Per germline, CDR1 MNHEY and CDR2 SVGAGI. V lost 2 bases to trimming and J lost 0 bases, with 11 bases between them. CDR3 protein: CASSYGATNSYEQYF. CDR3 DNA sequence: TGTGCCAGCAGTTACGGGGCGACGAACTCCTACGAGCAGTACTTC.

The CDR3 is CASSLNPGSYNEQFF. The CDR3 nucleotides are TGTGCCAGCAGCTTAAATCCAGGCTCCTACAATGAGCAGTTCTTC. The chain recombines TRBV11-3 with TRBJ2-1; no firm D call. Germline loops: CDR1 SGHNT, CDR2 YENEEA. Trimming took off 2 bases at V and 0 bases at J, with 8 bases between the two ends. The CDR3 is 15 residues long.

V and J are TRBV7-8 and TRBJ1-5; 7 bases line up with TRBD1. In germline, CDR1 is SGHVS, CDR2 FQNEAQ. The V segment lost 5 bases and the J segment 6 bases; nucleotides outside the gene matches: 4. This CDR3 region has 13 residues. CDR3 sequence (DNA): TGTGCCAGCAGCAGGGGACAGTCTCAGCCCCAGCATTTT. Translation: CASSRGQSQPQHF.

This chain uses TRBV7-2 with TRBJ1-5; weak D call: TRBD1 (5 bases). Deletions cut 0 bases from V and 1 base from J, with 10 bases between. Germline V gene lookup returns CDR1 SGHTA and CDR2 FQGNSA. The CDR3 spans 16 residues. The CDR3 region is CASSLAGRGSNQPQHF. Here the CDR3 DNA reads TGTGCCAGCAGCTTAGCGGGGCGTGGGAGCAATCAGCCCCAGCATTTT.

This clone was seen just once. The chain joins TRBV28 to TRBJ2-7; D unresolved. The CDR3 is 12 amino acids. Germline loops: CDR1 MDHEN, CDR2 SYDVKM. V was pared by 5 bases and J by 6 bases, with 11 bases between. This chain's CDR3 is CASSTSRPEQYF. The CDR3 nucleotides read TGTGCCAGCAGTACATCGCGGCCCGAGCAGTACTTC.

This clone was seen just once. The chain links TRBV6-5 to TRBJ2-1, with 9 bases aligning to TRBD2. The CDR3 runs 15 residues. The germline V gene encodes CDR1 MNHEY and CDR2 SVGAGI. J gave up 2 bases and V 6 bases, and 5 bases lay outside the gene matches. This CDR3 reads CASRRAGGTYNEQFF. The CDR3 DNA is TGTGCCAGCAGACGAGCGGGGGGCACCTACAATGAGCAGTTCTTC.

The DNA of the CDR3 is TGTGCCAGCAGTGAAGCTAGTAGCGGGAGCTACGAGCAGTACTTC. This codes for CASSEASSGSYEQYF. The rearrangement links TRBV6-1 to TRBJ2-7, with TRBD2 matching 9 bases. V trimming: 0 bases; J trimming: 3 bases; junction bases outside the gene matches: 3. There are 15 residues in the CDR3. Germline CDR1 MNHNS, CDR2 SASEGT.

The rearrangement links TRBV4-1 to TRBJ1-5; 10 bases are a match to TRBD1. The CDR3 length is 17 residues. The ends lost 0 bases at V and 6 bases at J; junction bases unmatched: 8. CDR1 MGHRA and CDR2 YSYEKL come from the germline V gene. Here the CDR3 DNA reads TGCGCCAGCAGCCAAGAGCTAATAAGGACAGGGGGTCAGCCCCAGCATTTT. Translating it yields CASSQELIRTGGQPQHF.

The V gene is TRBV5-4, the J gene TRBJ1-5, with TRBD1 identical over 10 bases. The CDR3 contains 14 residues. The J segment lost 5 bases and the V segment lost 4 bases, leaving 3 bases of the junction unmatched. Germline assignment: CDR1 SGHNT and CDR2 YYREEE (reference sequence). CDR3 region: CASSVGQGDQPQHF. CDR3 coding DNA: TGTGCCAGCAGCGTTGGACAGGGGGATCAGCCCCAGCATTTT.

This clone was recorded a few times. Germline and junction disagree at one end, which may indicate a read error. The chain couples TRBV6-5 to TRBJ2-7, with a possible D match to TRBD2 (5 bases). The CDR3 has 12 residues. Germline lookup yields CDR1 MNHEY and CDR2 SVGAGI. CDR3 region: CASSYSGVEQYF. The DNA of the CDR3 is TGTGCCAGCAGCTACTCCGGGGTCGAGCAGTACTTC.